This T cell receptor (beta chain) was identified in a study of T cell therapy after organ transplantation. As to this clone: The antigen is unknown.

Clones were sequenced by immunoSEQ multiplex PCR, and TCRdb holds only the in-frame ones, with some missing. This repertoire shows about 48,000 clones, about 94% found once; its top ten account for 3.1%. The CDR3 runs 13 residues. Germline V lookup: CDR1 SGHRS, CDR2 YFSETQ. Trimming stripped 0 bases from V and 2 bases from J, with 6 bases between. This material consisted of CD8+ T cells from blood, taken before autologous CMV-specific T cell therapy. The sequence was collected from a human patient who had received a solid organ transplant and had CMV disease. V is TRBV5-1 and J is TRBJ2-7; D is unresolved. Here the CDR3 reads CASSLVTAYEQYF. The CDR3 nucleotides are TGCGCCAGCAGCTTGGTAACCGCCTACGAGCAGTACTTC.